This T cell receptor (beta chain) was sequenced during a study of T cells in Graves' hyperthyroidism and ophthalmopathy. Study overall: Peripheral blood was collected at initial diagnosis, before any treatment.

Amplification targeted TCR beta CDR3 regions from RNA transcripts. First-round RT-PCR targeting the TCR CDR3 was performed with the HTBI primer set. One entry per CDR3 protein results from TCRdb running MiXCR on the multiplex PCR reads. The sample holds more than 300,000 distinct CDR3 sequences; about 13% are singletons and the top ten take less than 10%. Trimming stripped 0 bases from V and 1 base from J, with 3 bases between. The CDR3 is made up of 13 amino acids. In germline, CDR1 is SGHNT, CDR2 YENEEA. This clonotype came up many times. What it binds is unknown. Newly diagnosed hyperthyroidism patients aged 18 to 65 years had disease lasting under 2 months. General study points: Ophthalmopathy was distinguished from stable hyperthyroidism by 13 V-J signatures.

This clonotype was obtained from a woman under 30 with Graves' hyperthyroidism. The sample consisted of blood. The rearrangement links TRBV11-3 to TRBJ1-1, with D unclear. The CDR3 nucleotides read TGTGCCAGCAGCTTAGATGAGAACACTGAAGCTTTCTTT. This sequence encodes CASSLDENTEAFF.